The T cell receptor beta chain under discussion was sequenced for a study of T cell responses to AZD1222 COVID-19 vaccine. Study-level findings and limits: Donors were mostly white British, more females; clonal diversity possibly underestimated. Two AZD1222 administrations were followed by greater Spike-specific TCR breadth and depth. Unmutated variant regions are reportedly the target of nearly half of TCRs that are spike-specific. The study identified only six AZD1222 recipients as seropositive at baseline.

The repertoire was sequenced with immunoSEQ multiplex PCR; TCRdb's copy has only in-frame clones and lacks some. The sample contains fewer than 85,000 clones, 70% to 90% of which appear only once. For this clone: Its antigen is as yet unknown.

The source of this sequence is an adult who received the MenACWY meningococcal vaccine as a control. Sequences were derived from peripheral blood, sampled 28 days after the second dose of the MenACWY control vaccine.

CDR3 sequence reads: CASSLTKQGEAFF. The DNA of the CDR3 is TGTGCCAGCAGTTTAACAAAGCAGGGTGAAGCTTTCTTT. V usage is TRBV28 and J usage is TRBJ1-1, with D tentatively TRBD1 (5 bases). Germline CDR1 MDHEN, CDR2 SYDVKM. V was clipped by 2 bases and J by 7 bases, with 11 bases between them. This CDR3 has 13 residues.